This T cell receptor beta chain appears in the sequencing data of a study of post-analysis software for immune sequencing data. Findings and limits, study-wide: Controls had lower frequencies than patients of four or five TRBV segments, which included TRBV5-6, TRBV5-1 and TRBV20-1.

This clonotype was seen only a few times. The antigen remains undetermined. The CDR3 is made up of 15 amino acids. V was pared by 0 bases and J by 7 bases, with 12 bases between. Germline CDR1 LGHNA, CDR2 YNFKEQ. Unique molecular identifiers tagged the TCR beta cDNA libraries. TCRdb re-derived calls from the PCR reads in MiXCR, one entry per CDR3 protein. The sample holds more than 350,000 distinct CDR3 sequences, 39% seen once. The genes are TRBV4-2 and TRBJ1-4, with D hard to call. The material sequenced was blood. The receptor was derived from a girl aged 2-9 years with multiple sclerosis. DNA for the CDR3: TGTGCCAGCAGCCAAGATGCGGGTGGCGGTGAAAAACTGTTTTTT. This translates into CASSQDAGGGEKLFF.